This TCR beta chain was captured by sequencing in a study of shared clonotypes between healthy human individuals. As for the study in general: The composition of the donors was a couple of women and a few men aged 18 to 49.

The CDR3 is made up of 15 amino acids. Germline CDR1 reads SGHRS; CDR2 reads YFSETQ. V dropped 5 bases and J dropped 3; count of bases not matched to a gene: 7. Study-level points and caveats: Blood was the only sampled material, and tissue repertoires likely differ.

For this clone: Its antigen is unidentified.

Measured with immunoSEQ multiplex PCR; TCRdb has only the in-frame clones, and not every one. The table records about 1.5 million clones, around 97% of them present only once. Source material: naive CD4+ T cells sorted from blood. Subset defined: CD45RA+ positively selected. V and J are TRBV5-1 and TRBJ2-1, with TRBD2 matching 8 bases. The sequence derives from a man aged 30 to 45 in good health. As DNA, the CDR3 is TGCGCCAGCAGTGACTCTAGCGGGTACTACAATGAGCAGTTCTTC. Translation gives CASSDSSGYYNEQFF.